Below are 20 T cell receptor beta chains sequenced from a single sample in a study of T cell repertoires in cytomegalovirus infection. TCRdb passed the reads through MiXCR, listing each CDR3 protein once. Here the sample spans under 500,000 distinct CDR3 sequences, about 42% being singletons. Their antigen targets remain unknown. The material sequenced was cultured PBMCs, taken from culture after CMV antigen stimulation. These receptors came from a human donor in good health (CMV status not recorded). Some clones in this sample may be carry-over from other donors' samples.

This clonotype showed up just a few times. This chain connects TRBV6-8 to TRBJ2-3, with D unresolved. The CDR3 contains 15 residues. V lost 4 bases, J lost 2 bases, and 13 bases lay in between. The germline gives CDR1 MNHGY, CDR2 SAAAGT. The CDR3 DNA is TGTGCCAGCAGTTTGGGCAGGACCAACACAGATACGCAGTATTTT. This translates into CASSLGRTNTDTQYF.

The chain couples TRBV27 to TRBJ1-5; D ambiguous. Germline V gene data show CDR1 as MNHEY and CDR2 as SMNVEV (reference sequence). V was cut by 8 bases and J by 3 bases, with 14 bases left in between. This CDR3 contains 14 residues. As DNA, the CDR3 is TGTGCCAGCTCGTCTGGGTGGGCCAATCAGCCCCAGCATTTT. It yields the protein CASSSGWANQPQHF.

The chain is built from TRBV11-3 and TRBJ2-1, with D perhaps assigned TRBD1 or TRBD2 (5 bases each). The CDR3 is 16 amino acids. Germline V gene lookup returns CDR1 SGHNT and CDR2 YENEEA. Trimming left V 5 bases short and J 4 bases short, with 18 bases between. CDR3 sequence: CASSDRLRGPYNEQFF. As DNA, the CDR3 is TGTGCCAGCAGCGACAGACTTCGAGGGCCATACAATGAGCAGTTCTTC.

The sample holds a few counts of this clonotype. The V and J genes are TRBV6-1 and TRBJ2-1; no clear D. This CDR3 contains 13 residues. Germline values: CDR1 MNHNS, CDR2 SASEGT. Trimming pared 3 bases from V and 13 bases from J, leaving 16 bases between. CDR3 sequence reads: CASSESTLLEQFF. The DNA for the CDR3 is TGTGCCAGCAGTGAGTCTACTCTCCTTGAACAGTTCTTC.

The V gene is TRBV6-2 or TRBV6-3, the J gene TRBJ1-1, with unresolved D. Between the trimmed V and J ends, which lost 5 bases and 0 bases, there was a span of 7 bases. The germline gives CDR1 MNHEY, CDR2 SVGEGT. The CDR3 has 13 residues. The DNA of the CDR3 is TGTGCCAGCAGTCGGAGCATGAACACTGAAGCTTTCTTT. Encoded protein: CASSRSMNTEAFF.

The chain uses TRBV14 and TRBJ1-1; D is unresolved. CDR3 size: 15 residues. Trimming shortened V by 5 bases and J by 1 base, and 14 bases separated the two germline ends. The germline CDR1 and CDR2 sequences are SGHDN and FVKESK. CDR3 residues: CASSAFRIGNTEAFF. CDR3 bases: TGTGCCAGCAGCGCTTTTCGAATTGGGAACACTGAAGCTTTCTTT. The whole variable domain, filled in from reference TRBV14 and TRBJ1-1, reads EAGVTQFPSHSVIEKGQTVTLRCDPISGHDNLYWYRRVMGKEIKFLLHFVKESKQDESGMPNNRFLAERTGGTYSTLKVQPAELEDSGVYFCASSAFRIGNTEAFFGQGTRLTVV.

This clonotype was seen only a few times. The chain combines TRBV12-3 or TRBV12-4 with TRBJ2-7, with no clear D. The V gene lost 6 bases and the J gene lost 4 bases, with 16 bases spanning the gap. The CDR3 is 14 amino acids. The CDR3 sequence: CASSSNRRSYEQYF. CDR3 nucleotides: TGTGCCAGCAGCTCGAACCGTCGCTCGTACGAGCAGTACTTC.

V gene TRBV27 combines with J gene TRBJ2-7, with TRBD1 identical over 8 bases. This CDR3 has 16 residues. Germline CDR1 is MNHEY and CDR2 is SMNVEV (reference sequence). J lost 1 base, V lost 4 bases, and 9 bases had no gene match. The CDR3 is CASSSPQQGGSYEQYF. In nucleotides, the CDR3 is TGTGCCAGCAGTTCCCCCCAACAGGGGGGATCCTACGAGCAGTACTTC.

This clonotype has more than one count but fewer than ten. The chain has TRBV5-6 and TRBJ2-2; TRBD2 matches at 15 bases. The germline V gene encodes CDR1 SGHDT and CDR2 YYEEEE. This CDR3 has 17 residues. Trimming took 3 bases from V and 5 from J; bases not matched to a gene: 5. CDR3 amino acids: CASSSGLAGGQTGELFF. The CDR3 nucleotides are TGTGCCAGCAGCTCGGGACTAGCGGGAGGTCAGACCGGGGAGCTGTTTTTT.

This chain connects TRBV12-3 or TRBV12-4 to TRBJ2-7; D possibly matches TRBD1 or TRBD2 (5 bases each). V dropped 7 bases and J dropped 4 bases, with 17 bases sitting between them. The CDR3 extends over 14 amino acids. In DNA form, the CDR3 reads TGTGCCAGCATGAACCGGGACGGAAAATACGAGCAGTACTTC. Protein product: CASMNRDGKYEQYF.

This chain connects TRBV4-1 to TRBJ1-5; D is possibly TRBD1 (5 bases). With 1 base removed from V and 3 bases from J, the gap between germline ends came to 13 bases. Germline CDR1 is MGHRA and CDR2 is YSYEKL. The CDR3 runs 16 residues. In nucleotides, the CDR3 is TGCGCCAGCAGCCAAGCGCAGGGATCCCTCAATCAGCCCCAGCATTTT. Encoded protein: CASSQAQGSLNQPQHF.

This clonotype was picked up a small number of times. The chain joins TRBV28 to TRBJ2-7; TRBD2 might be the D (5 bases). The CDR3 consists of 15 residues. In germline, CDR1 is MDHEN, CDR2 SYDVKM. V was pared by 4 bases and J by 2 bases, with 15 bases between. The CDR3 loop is CASSSPGGSTYEQYF. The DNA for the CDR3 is TGTGCCAGCAGTTCTCCCGGCGGGTCTACCTACGAGCAGTACTTC.

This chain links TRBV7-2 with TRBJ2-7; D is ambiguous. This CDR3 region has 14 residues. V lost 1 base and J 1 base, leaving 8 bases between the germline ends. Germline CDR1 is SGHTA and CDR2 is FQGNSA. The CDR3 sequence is CASSLGWGSYEQYF. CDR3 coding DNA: TGTGCCAGCAGCTTAGGGTGGGGTTCCTACGAGCAGTACTTC.

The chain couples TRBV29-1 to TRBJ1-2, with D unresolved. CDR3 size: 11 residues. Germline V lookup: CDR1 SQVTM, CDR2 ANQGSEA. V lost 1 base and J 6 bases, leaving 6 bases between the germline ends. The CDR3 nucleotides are TGCAGCGTTGAAGCCGGGGATGGCTACACCTTC. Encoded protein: CSVEAGDGYTF.

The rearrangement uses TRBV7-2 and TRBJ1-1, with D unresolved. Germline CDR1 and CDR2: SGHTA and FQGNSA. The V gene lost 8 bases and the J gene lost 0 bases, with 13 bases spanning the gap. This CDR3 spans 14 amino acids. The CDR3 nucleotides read TGTGCCAGCGGTCTGTGGCGAATGAACACTGAAGCTTTCTTT. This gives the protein CASGLWRMNTEAFF.

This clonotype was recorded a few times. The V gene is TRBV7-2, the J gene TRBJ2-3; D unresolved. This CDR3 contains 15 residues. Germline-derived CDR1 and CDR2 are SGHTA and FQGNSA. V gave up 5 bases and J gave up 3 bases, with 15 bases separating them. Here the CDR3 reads CASSPPGVWTDTQYF. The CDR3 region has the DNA TGTGCCAGCAGCCCCCCGGGCGTATGGACAGATACGCAGTATTTT.

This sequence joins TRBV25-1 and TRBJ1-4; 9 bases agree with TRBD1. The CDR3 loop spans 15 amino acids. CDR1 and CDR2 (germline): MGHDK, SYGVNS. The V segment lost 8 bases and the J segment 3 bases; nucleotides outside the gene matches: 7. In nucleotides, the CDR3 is TGTGCCAGCTCCGACAGGGGGAACCCTAATGAAAAACTGTTTTTT. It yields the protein CASSDRGNPNEKLFF. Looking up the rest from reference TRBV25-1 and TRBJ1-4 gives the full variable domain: EADIYQTPRYLVIGTGKKITLECSQTMGHDKMYWYQQDPGMELHLIHYSYGVNSTEKGDLSSESTVSRIRTEHFPLTLESARPSHTSQYLCASSDRGNPNEKLFFGSGTQLSVL.

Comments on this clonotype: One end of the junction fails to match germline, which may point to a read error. CDR3 coding DNA: TGTGCCAGCAGCTCCCTCCGGGGCCCGTTTCACGTTATAGTTGGTCATTTT. The encoded protein is CASSSLRGPFHVIVGHF. J is TRBJ2-3 and V is TRBV7-6; D might be TRBD1 or TRBD2, each matching 5 bases. CDR1 and CDR2 from the germline V gene are SGHVS and FNYEAQ. This CDR3 spans 17 amino acids.

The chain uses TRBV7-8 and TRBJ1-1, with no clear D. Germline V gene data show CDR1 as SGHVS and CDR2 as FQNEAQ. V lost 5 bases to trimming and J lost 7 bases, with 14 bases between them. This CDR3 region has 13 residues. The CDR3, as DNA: TGTGCCAGCAGCCCCCGCGGACCGATTGAAGCTTTCTTT. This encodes CASSPRGPIEAFF.

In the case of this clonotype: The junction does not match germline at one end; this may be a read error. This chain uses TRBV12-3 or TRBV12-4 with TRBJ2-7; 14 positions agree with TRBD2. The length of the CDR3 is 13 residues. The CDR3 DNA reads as TGTGCCAGCAGTCCCTCCGGGACTAGCGGGAGCCACTTC. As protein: CASSPSGTSGSHF.